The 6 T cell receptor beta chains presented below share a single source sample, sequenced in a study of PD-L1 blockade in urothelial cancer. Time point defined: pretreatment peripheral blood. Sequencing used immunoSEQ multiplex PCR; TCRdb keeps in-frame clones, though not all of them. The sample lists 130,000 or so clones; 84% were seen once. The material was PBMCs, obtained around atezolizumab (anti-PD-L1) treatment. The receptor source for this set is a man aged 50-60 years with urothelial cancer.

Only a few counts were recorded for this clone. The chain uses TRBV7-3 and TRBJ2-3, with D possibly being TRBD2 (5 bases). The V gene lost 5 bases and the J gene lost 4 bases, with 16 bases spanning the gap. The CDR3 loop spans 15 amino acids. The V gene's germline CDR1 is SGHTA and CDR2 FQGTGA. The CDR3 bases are TGTGCCAGCAGCCCCCGGCCGGGAACAGCAGATACGCAGTATTTT. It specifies CASSPRPGTADTQYF.

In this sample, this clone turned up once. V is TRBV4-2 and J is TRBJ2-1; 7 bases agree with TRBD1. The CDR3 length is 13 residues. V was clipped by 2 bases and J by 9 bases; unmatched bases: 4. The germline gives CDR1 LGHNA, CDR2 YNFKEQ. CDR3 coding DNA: TGTGCCAGCAGCCAAAACAGGGGATTTGAGCAGTTCTTC. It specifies CASSQNRGFEQFF.

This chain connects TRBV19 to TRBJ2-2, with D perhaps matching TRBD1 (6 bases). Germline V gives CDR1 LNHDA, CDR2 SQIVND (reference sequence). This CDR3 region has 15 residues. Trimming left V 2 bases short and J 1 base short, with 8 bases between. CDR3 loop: CASSILGQNTGELFF. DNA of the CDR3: TGTGCCAGTAGTATACTGGGACAGAACACCGGGGAGCTGTTTTTT.

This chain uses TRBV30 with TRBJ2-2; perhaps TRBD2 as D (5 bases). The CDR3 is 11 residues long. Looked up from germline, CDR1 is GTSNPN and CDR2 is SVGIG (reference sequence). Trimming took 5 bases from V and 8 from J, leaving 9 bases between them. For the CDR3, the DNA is TGTGCCTGGGGGTGGGAGGGGGAGCTGTTTTTT. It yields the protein CAWGWEGELFF.

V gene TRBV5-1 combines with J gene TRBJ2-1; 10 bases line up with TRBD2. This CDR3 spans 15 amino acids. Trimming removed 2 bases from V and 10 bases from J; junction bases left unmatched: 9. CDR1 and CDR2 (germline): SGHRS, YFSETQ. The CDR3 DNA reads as TGCGCCAGCAGCTTACTAGCGGGGACGACCGGGGAGCAGTTCTTC. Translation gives CASSLLAGTTGEQFF.

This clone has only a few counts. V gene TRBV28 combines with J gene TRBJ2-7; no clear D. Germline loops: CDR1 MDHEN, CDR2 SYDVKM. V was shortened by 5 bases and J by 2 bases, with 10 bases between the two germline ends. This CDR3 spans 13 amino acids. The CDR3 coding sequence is TGTGCCAGCAGTACCCAACATACCTACGAGCAGTACTTC. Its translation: CASSTQHTYEQYF.